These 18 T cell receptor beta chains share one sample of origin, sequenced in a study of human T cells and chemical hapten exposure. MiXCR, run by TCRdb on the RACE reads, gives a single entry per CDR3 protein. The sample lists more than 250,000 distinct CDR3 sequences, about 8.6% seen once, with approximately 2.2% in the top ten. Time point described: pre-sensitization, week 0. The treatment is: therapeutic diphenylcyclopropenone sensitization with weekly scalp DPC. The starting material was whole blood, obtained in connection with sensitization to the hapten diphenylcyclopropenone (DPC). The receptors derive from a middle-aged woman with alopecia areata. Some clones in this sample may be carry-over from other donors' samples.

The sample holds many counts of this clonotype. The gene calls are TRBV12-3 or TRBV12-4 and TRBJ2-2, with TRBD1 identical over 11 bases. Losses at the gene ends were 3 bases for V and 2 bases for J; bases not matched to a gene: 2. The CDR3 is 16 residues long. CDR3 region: CASSFGTGGNTGELFF. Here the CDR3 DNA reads TGTGCCAGCAGTTTTGGGACAGGGGGAAACACCGGGGAGCTGTTTTTT.

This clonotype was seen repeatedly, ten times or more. The CDR3: CASSSGPRQPQHF. CDR3 in DNA: TGTGCCAGCAGTTCCGGACCCCGGCAGCCCCAGCATTTT. The chain links TRBV27 to TRBJ1-5; D remains ambiguous. Germline V gene sequence: CDR1 MNHEY, CDR2 SMNVEV (reference sequence). Between the trimmed V and J ends, which lost 4 bases and 7 bases, there was a span of 11 bases. The CDR3 loop spans 13 amino acids.

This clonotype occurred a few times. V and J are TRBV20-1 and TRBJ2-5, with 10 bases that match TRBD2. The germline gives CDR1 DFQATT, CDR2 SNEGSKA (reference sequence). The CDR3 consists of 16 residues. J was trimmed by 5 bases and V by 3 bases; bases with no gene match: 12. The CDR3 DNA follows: TGCAGTGCTAGTCGGACTAGCGGATCGCCGGGGGAGACCCAGTACTTC. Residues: CSASRTSGSPGETQYF.

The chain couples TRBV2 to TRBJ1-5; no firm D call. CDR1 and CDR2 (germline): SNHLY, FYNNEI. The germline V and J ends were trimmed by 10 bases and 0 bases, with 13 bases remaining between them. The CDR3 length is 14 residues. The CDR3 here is CATKGESSNQPQHF. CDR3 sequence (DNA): TGTGCCACCAAGGGAGAATCTAGCAATCAGCCCCAGCATTTT.

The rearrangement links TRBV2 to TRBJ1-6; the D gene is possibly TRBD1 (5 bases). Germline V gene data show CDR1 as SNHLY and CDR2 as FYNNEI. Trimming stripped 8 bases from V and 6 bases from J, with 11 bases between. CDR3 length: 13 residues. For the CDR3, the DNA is TGTGCCAGCGGGGGGGATAGTAATTCACCCCTCCACTTT. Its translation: CASGGDSNSPLHF.

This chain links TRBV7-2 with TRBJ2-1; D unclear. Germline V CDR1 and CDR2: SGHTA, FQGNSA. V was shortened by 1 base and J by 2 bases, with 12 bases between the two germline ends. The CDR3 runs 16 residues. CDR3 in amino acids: CASSLVPGPTYNEQFF. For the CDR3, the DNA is TGTGCCAGCAGCTTAGTCCCCGGGCCGACCTACAATGAGCAGTTCTTC. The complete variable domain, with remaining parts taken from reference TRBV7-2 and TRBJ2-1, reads GAGVSQSPSNKVTEKGKDVELRCDPISGHTALYWYRQSLGQGLEFLIYFQGNSAPDKSGLPSDRFSAERTGGSVSTLTIQRTQQEDSAVYLCASSLVPGPTYNEQFFGPGTRLTVL.

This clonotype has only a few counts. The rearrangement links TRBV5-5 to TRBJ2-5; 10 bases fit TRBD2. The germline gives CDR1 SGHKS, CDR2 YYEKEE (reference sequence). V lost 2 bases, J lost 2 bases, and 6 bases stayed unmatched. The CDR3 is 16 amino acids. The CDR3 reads CASSLGLAAIQETQYF. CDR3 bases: TGTGCCAGCAGCTTAGGACTAGCGGCCATACAAGAGACCCAGTACTTC. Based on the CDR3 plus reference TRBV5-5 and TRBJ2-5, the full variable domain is DAGVTQSPTHLIKTRGQQVTLRCSPISGHKSVSWYQQVLGQGPQFIFQYYEKEERGRGNFPDRFSARQFPNYSSELNVNALLLGDSALYLCASSLGLAAIQETQYFGPGTRLLVL.

This chain's CDR3 is CASSFPFDEQYF. As DNA, the CDR3 is TGTGCCAGCAGTTTCCCTTTCGACGAGCAGTACTTC. The chain uses TRBV12-3 or TRBV12-4 and TRBJ2-7; no definite D call. Trimming removed 3 bases from V and 5 bases from J, with 8 bases in between. The CDR3 runs to 12 residues.

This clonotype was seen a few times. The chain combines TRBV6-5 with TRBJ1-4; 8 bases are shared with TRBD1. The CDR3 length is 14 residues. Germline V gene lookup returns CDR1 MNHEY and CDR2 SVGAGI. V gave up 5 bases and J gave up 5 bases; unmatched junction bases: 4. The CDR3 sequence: CASSNRGGNEKLFF. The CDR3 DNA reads TGTGCCAGCAGTAACAGGGGGGGGAATGAAAAACTGTTTTTT.

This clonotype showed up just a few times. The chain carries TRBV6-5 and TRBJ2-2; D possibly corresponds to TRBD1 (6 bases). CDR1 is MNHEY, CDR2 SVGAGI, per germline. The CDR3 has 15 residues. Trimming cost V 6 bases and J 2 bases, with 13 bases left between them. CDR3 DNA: TGTGCCAGCAGCCGCAGGACAGCAAACACCGGGGAGCTGTTTTTT. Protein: CASSRRTANTGELFF.

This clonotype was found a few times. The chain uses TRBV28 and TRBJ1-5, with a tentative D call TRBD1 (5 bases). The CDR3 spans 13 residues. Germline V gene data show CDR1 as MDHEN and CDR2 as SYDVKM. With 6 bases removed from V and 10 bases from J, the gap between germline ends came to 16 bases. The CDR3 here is CASSPPGVGPQHF. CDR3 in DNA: TGTGCCAGCAGCCCACCGGGGGTCGGCCCCCAGCATTTT.

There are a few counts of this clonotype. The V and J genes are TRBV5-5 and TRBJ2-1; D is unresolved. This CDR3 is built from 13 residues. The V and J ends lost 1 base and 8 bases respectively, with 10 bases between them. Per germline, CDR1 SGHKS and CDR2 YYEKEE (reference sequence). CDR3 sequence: CASSLTSHYEQFF. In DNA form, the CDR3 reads TGTGCCAGCAGCTTGACCAGTCATTATGAGCAGTTCTTC.

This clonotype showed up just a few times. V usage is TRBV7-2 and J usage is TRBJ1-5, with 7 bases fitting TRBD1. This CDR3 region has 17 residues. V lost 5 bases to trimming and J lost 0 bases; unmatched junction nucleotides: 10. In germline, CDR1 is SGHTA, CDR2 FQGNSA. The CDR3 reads CASSPRDSDYSNQPQHF. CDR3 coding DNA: TGTGCCAGCAGCCCGAGGGACAGCGACTATAGCAATCAGCCCCAGCATTTT.

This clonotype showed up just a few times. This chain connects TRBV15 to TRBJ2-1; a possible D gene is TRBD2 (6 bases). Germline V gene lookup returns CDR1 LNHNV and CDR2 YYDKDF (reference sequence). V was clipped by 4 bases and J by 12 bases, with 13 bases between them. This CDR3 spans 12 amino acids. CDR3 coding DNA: TGTGCCACCAGCACCGGGACTCGTCGGCAGTTCTTC. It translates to CATSTGTRRQFF.

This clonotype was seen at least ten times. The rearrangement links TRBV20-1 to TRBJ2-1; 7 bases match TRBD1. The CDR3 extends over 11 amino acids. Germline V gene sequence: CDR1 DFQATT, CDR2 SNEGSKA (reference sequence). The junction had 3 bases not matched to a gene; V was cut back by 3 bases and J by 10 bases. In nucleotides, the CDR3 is TGCAGTGCTAGGGGACAGCGAGAGCAGTTCTTC. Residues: CSARGQREQFF.

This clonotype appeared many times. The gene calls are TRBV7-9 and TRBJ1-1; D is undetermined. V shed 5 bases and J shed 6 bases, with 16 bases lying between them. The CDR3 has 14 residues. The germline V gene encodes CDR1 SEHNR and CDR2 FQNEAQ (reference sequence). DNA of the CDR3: TGTGCCAGCAGCCCCTTCGGGCACCCTCCTGAAGCTTTCTTT. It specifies CASSPFGHPPEAFF. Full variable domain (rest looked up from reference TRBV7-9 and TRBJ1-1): DTGVSQNPRHKITKRGQNVTFRCDPISEHNRLYWYRQTLGQGPEFLTYFQNEAQLEKSRLLSDRFSAERPKGSFSTLEIQRTEQGDSAMYLCASSPFGHPPEAFFGQGTRLTVV.

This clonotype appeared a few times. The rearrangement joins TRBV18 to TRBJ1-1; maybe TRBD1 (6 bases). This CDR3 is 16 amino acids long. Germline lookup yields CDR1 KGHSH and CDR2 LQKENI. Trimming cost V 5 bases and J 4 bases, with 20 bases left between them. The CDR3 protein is CASSSQQGRGGTEAFF. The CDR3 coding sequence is TGTGCCAGCTCATCTCAACAGGGTCGGGGGGGCACTGAAGCTTTCTTT.

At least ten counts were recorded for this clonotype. The CDR3 DNA reads as TGTGCCACCAGTGATTTGTGGGAGGGGAACAATGAGCAGTTCTTC. The encoded protein is CATSDLWEGNNEQFF. The chain has TRBV24-1 and TRBJ2-1; 7 bases align to TRBD2. Per germline, CDR1 KGHDR and CDR2 SFDVKD. With V trimmed by 0 bases and J by 5 bases, 3 bases remained unmatched. This CDR3 has 15 residues.